Many counts were recorded for the clone carrying this TCR beta chain. Antigen: not known. The entry originates in a study of identical twins. Study results and caveats: Reduced insertions were recorded for abundant cord blood beta clonotypes, with no such pattern in memory repertoires.

TCRdb reprocessed the 5' RACE reads with MiXCR, giving one entry per CDR3 protein. The sample has 640,000 or so distinct CDR3 sequences; 5.5% to 6.5% are singletons. The V gene end was trimmed by 1 base and the J gene end by 7 bases; junction bases not matched to a gene: 4. Per germline, CDR1 SGHAT and CDR2 FQNNGV. CDR3 size: 15 residues. Healthy Caucasians, and only they, were the donors. The chain links TRBV11-2 to TRBJ2-3, with 11 bases matching TRBD2. This TCR came from a man aged 18 to 35 in good health. Sequencing input: naive T cells sorted from blood. CDR3 sequence reads: CASSLASGRFHTQYF. As DNA, the CDR3 is TGTGCCAGCAGCTTAGCTAGCGGGAGGTTTCATACGCAGTATTTT. The whole variable domain, remainder taken from reference TRBV11-2 and TRBJ2-3, is EAGVAQSPRYKIIEKRQSVAFWCNPISGHATLYWYQQILGQGPKLLIQFQNNGVVDDSQLPKDRFSAERLKGVDSTLKIQPAKLEDSAVYLCASSLASGRFHTQYFGPGTRLTVL.